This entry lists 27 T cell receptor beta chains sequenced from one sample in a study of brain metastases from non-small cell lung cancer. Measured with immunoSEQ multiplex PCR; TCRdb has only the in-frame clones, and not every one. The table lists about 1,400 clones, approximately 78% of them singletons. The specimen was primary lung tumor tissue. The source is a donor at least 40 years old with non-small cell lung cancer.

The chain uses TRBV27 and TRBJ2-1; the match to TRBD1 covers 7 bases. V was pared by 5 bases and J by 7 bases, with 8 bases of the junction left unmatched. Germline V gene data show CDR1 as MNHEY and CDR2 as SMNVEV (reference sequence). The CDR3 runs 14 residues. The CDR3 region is CASSLAGTANEQFF. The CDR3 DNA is TGTGCCAGCAGTCTTGCCGGGACAGCGAATGAGCAGTTCTTC.

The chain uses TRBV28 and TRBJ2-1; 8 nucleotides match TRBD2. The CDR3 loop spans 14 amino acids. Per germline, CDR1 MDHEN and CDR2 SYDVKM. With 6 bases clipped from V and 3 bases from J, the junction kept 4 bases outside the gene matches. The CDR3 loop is CASSAGGFYNEQFF. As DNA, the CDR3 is TGTGCCAGCAGCGCGGGGGGCTTCTACAATGAGCAGTTCTTC.

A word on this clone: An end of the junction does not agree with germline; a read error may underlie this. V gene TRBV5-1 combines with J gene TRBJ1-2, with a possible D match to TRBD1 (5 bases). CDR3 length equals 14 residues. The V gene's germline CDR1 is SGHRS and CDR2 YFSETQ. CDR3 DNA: TGCGCCAGCAGGCGGGACTCCCTCCCCCACGGCTACACTTTC. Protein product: CASRRDSLPHGYTF.

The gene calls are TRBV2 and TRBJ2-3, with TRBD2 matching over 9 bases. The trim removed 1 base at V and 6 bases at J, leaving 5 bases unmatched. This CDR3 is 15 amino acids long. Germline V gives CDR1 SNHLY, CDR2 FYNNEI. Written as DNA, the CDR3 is TGTGCCAGCAGTGAAGAGCGGGGGGCGGGTGATACGCAGTATTTT. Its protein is CASSEERGAGDTQYF.

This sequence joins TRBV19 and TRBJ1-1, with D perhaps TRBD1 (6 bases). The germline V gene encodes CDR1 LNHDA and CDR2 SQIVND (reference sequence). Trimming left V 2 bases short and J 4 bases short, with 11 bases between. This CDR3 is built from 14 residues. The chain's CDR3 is CASSIRQGSTEAFF. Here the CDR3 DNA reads TGTGCCAGTAGTATACGGCAGGGGAGCACTGAAGCTTTCTTT.

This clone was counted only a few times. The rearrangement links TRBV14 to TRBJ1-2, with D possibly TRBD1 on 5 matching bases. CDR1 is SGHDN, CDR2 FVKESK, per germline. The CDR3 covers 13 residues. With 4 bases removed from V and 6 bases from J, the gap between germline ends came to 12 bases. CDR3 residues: CASSPRWGDGYTF. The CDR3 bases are TGTGCCAGCAGCCCAAGATGGGGGGATGGCTACACCTTC. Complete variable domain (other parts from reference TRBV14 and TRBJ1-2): EAGVTQFPSHSVIEKGQTVTLRCDPISGHDNLYWYRRVMGKEIKFLLHFVKESKQDESGMPNNRFLAERTGGTYSTLKVQPAELEDSGVYFCASSPRWGDGYTFGSGTRLTVV.

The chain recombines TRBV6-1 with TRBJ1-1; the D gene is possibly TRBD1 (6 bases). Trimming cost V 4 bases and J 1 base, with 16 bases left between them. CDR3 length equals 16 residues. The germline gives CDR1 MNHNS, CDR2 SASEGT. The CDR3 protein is CASSAAGAEGNTEAFF. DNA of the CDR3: TGTGCCAGCAGTGCGGCAGGGGCGGAGGGGAACACTGAAGCTTTCTTT.

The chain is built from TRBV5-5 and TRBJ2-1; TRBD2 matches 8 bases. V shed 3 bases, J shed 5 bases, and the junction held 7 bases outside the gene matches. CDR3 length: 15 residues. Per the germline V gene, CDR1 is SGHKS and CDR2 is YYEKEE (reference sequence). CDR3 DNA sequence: TGTGCCAGCAGCTGGGGCGGGGGGTCCAACAATGAGCAGTTCTTC. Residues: CASSWGGGSNNEQFF.

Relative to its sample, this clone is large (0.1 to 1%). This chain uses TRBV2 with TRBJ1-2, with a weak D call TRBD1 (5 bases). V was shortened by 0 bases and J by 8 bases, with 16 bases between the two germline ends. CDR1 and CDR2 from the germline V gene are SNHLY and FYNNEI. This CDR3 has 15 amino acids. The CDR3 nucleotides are TGTGCCAGCAGTGAAGCCCCTATGGGGGACGGGGGCTACACCTTC. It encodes CASSEAPMGDGGYTF.

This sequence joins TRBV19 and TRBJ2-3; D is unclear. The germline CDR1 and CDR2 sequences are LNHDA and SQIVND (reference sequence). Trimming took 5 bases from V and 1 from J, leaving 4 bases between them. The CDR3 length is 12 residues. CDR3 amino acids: CASSQRTDTQYF. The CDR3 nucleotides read TGTGCCAGTAGTCAACGCACAGATACGCAGTATTTT. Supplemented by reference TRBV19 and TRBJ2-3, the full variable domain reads DGGITQSPKYLFRKEGQNVTLSCEQNLNHDAMYWYRQDPGQGLRLIYYSQIVNDFQKGDIAEGYSVSREKKESFPLTVTSAQKNPTAFYLCASSQRTDTQYFGPGTRLTVL.

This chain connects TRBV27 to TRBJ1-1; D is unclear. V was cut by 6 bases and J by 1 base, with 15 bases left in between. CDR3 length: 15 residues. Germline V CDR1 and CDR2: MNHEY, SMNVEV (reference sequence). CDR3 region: CASRSYSLKNTEAFF. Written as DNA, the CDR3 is TGTGCCAGCAGATCGTACAGCTTAAAGAACACTGAAGCTTTCTTT.

The CDR3 spells CASSFPRTGELFF. Here the CDR3 DNA reads TGTGCCAGCAGCTTCCCGAGAACCGGGGAGCTGTTTTTT. This rearrangement joins TRBV7-9 to TRBJ2-2, with D unclear. This CDR3 has 13 amino acids. The germline V gene encodes CDR1 SEHNR and CDR2 FQNEAQ (reference sequence). V dropped 3 bases and J dropped 5 bases, with 7 bases sitting between them.

The CDR3 sequence is CASSPTGTGGHQPQHF. The CDR3 DNA reads TGTGCCAGCTCCCCAACCGGGACAGGGGGTCATCAGCCCCAGCATTTT. The V and J genes are TRBV18 and TRBJ1-5; 11 bases align to TRBD1. Germline assignment: CDR1 KGHSH and CDR2 LQKENI. V lost 6 bases and J lost 5; bases outside the gene matches: 9. CDR3 length: 16 residues. The full variable domain, in which reference TRBV18 and TRBJ1-5 provide the parts outside the CDR3, is NAGVMQNPRHLVRRRGQEARLRCSPMKGHSHVYWYRQLPEEGLKFMVYLQKENIIDESGMPKERFSAEFPKEGPSILRIQQVVRGDSAAYFCASSPTGTGGHQPQHFGDGTRLSIL.

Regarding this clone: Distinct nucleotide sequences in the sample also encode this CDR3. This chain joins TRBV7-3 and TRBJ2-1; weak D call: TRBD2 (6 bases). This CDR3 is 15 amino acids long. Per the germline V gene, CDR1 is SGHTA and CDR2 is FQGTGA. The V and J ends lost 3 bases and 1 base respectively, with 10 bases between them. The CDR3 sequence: CASSLGGASYNEQFF. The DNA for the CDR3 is TGTGCCAGCAGCTTGGGCGGGGCTTCCTACAATGAGCAGTTCTTC.

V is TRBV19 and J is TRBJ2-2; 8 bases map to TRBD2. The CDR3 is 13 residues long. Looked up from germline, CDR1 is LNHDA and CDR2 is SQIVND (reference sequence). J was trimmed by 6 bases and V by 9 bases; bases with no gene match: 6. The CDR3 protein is CASCYSGAGELFF. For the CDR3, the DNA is TGTGCCAGCTGTTATAGCGGGGCCGGGGAGCTGTTTTTT.

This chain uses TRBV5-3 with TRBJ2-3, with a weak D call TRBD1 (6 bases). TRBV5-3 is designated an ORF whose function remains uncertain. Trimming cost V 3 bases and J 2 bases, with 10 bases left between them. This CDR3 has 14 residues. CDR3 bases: TGTGCCAGAAGCTACGGACAGTACACAGATACGCAGTATTTT. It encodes CARSYGQYTDTQYF.

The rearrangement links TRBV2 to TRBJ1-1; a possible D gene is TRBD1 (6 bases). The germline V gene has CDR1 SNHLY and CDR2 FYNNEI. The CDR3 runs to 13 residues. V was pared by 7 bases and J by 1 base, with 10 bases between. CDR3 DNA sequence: TGTGCCAGCACCCAGGGGTCGAACACTGAAGCTTTCTTT. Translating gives CASTQGSNTEAFF.

The DNA of the CDR3 is TGTGCCAGCAGCTTAAACGGGGTCACTGAAGCTTTCTTT. Amino acid sequence: CASSLNGVTEAFF. This chain joins TRBV7-3 and TRBJ1-1, with D unresolved. This CDR3 region has 13 residues. The ends were cut back, 1 base at V and 4 bases at J, with 7 bases in the middle. CDR1 and CDR2 from the germline V gene are SGHTA and FQGTGA.

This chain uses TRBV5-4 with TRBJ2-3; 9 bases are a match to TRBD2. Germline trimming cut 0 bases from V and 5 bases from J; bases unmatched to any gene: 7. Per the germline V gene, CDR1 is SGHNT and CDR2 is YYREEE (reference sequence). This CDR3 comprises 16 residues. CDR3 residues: CASSLEWTSVGDTQYF. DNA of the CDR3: TGTGCCAGCAGCTTGGAGTGGACTAGCGTTGGAGATACGCAGTATTTT.

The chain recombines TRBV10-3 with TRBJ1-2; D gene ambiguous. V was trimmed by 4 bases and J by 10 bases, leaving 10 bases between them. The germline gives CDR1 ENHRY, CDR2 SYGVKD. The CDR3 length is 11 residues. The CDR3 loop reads CAISAGSSYTF. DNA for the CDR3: TGTGCCATCAGTGCGGGCAGCTCCTACACCTTC.

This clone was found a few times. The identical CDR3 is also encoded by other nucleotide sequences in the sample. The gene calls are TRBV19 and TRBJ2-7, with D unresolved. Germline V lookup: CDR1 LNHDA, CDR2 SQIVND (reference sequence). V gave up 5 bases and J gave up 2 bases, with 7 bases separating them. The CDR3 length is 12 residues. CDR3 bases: TGTGCCAGTAGTGACCGACCCTACGAGCAGTACTTC. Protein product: CASSDRPYEQYF.

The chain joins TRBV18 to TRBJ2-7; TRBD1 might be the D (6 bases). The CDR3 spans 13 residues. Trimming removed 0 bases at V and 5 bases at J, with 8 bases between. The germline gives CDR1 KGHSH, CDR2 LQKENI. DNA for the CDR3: TGTGCCAGCTCACCACCGGCAGGGGACGAGCAGTACTTC. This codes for CASSPPAGDEQYF.

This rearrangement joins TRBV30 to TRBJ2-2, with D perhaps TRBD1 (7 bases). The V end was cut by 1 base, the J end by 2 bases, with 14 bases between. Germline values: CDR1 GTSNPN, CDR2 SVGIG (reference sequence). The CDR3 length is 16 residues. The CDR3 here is CAWSAEGQSNTGELFF. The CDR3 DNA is TGTGCCTGGAGTGCGGAGGGACAGAGTAACACCGGGGAGCTGTTTTTT.

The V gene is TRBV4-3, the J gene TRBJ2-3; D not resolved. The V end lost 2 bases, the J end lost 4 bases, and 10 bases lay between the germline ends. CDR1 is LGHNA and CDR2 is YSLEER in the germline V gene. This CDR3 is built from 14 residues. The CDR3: CASSQLGPPDTQYF. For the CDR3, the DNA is TGCGCCAGCAGCCAACTCGGACCCCCAGATACGCAGTATTTT.

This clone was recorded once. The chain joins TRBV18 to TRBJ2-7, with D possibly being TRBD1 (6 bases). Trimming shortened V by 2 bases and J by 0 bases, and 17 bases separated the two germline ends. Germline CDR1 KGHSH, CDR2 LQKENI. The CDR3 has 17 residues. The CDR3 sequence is CASSPDWGRGSSYEQYF. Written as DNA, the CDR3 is TGTGCCAGCTCACCAGACTGGGGCAGGGGAAGCTCCTACGAGCAGTACTTC.

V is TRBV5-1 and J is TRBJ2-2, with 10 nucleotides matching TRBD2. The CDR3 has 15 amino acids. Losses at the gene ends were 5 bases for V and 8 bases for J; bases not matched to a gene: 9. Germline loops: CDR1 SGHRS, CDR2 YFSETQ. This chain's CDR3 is CASREASGGSGELFF. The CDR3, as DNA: TGCGCCAGCAGGGAAGCTAGCGGGGGATCGGGGGAGCTGTTTTTT.

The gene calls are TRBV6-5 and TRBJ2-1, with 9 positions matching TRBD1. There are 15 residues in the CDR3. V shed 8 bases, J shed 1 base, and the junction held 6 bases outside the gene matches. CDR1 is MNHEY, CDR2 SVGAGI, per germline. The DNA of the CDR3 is TGTGCCAGCTCTTCAGGACAGGGGTCCTACAATGAGCAGTTCTTC. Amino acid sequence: CASSSGQGSYNEQFF.